The T cell receptor beta chain under discussion was sequenced for a study of molecular identifiers for immune sequencing clone quantification. TCRdb passed the PCR reads through MiXCR, listing each CDR3 protein once. The sample shows approximately 90,000 distinct CDR3 sequences, 24% of them seen only once. On this clonotype: A much larger clonotype is one base distant, so this may be a read error.

Per germline, CDR1 LGHDT and CDR2 YNNKEL (reference sequence). The CDR3 sequence is 18 residues long. The V gene end was trimmed by 7 bases and the J gene end by 7 bases; junction bases not matched to a gene: 20. This receptor was taken from a human donor in good health. Some libraries in this study had Jurkat cell RNA spiked in. The sample was naive CD8+ T cells from blood, with Jurkat cell RNA spiked in. Indicated subset: FACS-sorted CD8+CD4-CCR7+CD45RA+ naive T cells. The J gene is TRBJ2-2, the V gene TRBV3-1; the match to TRBD2 covers 8 bases. CDR3 sequence (DNA): TGTGCCAGCAACCAGTACCGGGGTACAGCGGGAGTCGGCGGGGAGCTGTTTTTT. Translating gives CASNQYRGTAGVGGELFF.